Given below is one T cell receptor beta chain in context. What it binds is not known. V shed 0 bases, J shed 6 bases, and the junction held 8 bases outside the gene matches. Germline V gene data show CDR1 as LGHNA and CDR2 as YSLEER. The CDR3 runs to 16 residues. TCRdb fed the reads into MiXCR, producing one record per CDR3 protein. Here the sample spans 100,000 to 150,000 distinct CDR3 sequences, under 30% being singletons. These data come from a study of T cell repertoires in cytomegalovirus infection. Overall study context: In public TCR beta signatures, there were indications of both CMV infection and matching HLA type.

The rearrangement uses TRBV4-3 and TRBJ2-1; 7 positions agree with TRBD2. The sequence derives from a human donor in good health (CMV status not recorded). Some clones in this sample may be carry-over from other donors' samples. The sample comprised PBMCs, sequenced either directly or after in vitro stimulation (not recorded which). In DNA, the CDR3 is TGCGCCAGCAGCCAAGATGTCGGGACGGGAGGCAATGAGCAGTTCTTC. Its protein product is CASSQDVGTGGNEQFF.